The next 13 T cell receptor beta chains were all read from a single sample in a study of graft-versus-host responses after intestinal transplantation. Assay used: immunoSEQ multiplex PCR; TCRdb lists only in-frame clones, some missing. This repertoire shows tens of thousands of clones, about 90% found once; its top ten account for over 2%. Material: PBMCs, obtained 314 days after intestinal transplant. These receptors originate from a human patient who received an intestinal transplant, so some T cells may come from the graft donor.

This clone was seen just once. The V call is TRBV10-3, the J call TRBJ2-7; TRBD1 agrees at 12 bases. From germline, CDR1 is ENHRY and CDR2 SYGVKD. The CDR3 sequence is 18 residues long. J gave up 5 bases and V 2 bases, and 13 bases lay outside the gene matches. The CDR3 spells CAISELSGPGQGANEQYF. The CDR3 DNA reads TGTGCCATCAGTGAGCTCAGTGGGCCGGGACAGGGGGCCAACGAGCAGTACTTC.

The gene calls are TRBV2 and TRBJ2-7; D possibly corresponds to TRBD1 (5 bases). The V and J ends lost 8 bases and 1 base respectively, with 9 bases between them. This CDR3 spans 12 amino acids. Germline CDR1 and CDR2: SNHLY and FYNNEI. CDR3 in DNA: TGTGCCAGCTTTGACAGATCCTACGAGCAGTACTTC. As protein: CASFDRSYEQYF.

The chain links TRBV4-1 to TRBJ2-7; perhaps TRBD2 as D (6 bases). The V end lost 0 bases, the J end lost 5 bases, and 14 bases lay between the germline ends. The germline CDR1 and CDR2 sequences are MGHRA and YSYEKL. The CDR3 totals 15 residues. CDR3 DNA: TGCGCCAGCAGCCAAGAAGGAATACCGGGAGACGAGCAGTACTTC. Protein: CASSQEGIPGDEQYF.

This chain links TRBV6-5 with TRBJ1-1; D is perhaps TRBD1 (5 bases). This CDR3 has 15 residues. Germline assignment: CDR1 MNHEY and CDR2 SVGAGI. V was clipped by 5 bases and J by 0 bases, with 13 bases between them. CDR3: CASSLPGRVNTEAFF. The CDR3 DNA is TGTGCCAGCAGTCTTCCGGGACGGGTGAACACTGAAGCTTTCTTT.

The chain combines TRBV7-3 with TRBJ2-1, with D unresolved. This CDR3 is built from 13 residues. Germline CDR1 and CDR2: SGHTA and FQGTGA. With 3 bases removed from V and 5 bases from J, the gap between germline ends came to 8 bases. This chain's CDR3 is CASSFDRDNEQFF. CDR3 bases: TGTGCCAGCAGCTTCGACCGTGACAATGAGCAGTTCTTC.

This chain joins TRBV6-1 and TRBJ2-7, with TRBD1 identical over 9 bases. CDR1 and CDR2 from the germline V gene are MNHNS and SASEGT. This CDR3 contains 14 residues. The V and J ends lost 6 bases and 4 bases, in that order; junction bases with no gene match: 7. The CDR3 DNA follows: TGTGCCAGCAGAAACCGGGACAGGGCTTACGAGCAGTACTTC. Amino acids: CASRNRDRAYEQYF.

CDR3 in amino acids: CASRRTDRQPQHF. The CDR3 nucleotides read TGTGCCAGCAGACGGACGGACCGGCAGCCCCAGCATTTT. The chain employs TRBV2 and TRBJ1-5; D remains unclear. From germline, CDR1 is SNHLY and CDR2 FYNNEI. CDR3 size: 13 residues. V was trimmed by 6 bases and J by 7 bases, leaving 13 bases between them.

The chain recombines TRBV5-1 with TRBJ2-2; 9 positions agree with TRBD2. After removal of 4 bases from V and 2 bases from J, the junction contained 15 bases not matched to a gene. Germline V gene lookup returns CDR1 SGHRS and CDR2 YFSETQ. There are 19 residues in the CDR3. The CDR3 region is CASSPNLPGLAVNTGELFF. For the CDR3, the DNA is TGCGCCAGCAGCCCGAACCTTCCGGGACTAGCAGTAAACACCGGGGAGCTGTTTTTT.

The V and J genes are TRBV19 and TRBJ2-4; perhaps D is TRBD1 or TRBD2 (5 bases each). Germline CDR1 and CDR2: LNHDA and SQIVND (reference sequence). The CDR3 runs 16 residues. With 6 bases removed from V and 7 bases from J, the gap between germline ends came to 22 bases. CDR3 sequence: CASRPTGGPLGNIQYF. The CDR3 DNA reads TGTGCCAGTAGGCCAACTGGGGGACCGTTGGGGAACATTCAGTACTTC.

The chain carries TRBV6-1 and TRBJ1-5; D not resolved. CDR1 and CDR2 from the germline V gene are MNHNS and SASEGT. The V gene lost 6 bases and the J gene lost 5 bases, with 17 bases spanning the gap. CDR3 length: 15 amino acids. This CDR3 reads CASRNRQFPHQPQHF. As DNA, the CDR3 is TGTGCCAGCAGGAATCGACAATTTCCACATCAGCCCCAGCATTTT.

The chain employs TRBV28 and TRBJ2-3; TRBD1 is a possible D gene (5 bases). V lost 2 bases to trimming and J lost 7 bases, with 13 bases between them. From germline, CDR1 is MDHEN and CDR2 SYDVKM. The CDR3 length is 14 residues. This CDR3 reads CASSLAGSQNTQYF. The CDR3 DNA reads TGTGCCAGCAGTTTAGCAGGGTCCCAAAATACGCAGTATTTT.

DNA of the CDR3: TGTGCCAGCAGCCAAGAAGAGGGGATGGGTAGCACAGATACGCAGTATTTT. The encoded protein is CASSQEEGMGSTDTQYF. The chain carries TRBV4-2 and TRBJ2-3; TRBD1 or TRBD2 may be the D gene (5 bases each). This CDR3 is built from 17 residues. CDR1 LGHNA and CDR2 YNFKEQ come from the germline V gene. Trimming took 0 bases from V and 0 from J, leaving 13 bases between them.

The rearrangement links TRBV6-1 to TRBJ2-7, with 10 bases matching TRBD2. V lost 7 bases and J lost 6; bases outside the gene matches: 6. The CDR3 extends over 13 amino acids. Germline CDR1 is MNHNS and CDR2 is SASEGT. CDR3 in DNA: TGTGCCAGCAAACTAGCGGGACGTCTCGAGCAGTACTTC. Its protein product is CASKLAGRLEQYF.